These T cell receptor beta chains were read from a single sample in a study of blood T cell repertoires in COVID-19. Repertoires were generated with immunoSEQ multiplex PCR, while TCRdb's copy carries only in-frame clones and drops some. The sample has more than 130,000 clones, 70% to 85% seen once; the top ten hold roughly 6.5%. Material for sequencing was peripheral blood. The source of these receptors is a human donor in a cohort sampled during active COVID-19. Each CDR3 is given with its conserved first and last residue. Fields, in order: clone size, J gene, D gene, V gene, CDR3 protein, CDR3 DNA. A D gene is named only where the DNA matches it firmly. Not all rows give a size; the values are once, few, many and, for expanded clones, a class.

clone size: -; J gene: TRBJ2-1; D gene: -; V gene: TRBV12-3/TRBV12-4; CDR3 protein: CASSLVRGVEQFF; CDR3 DNA: TGTGCCAGCAGTTTAGTCAGGGGCGTGGAGCAGTTCTTC
clone size: -; J gene: TRBJ2-1; D gene: -; V gene: TRBV4-3; CDR3 protein: CASSQVVSRGNEQFF; CDR3 DNA: TGCGCCAGCAGCCAAGTGGTTAGTCGGGGGAATGAGCAGTTCTTC
clone size: once; J gene: TRBJ1-5; D gene: -; V gene: TRBV2; CDR3 protein: CASSPTAGYNQPQHF; CDR3 DNA: TGTGCCAGCAGCCCGACAGCGGGATACAATCAGCCCCAGCATTTT
clone size: -; J gene: TRBJ2-1; D gene: TRBD2; V gene: TRBV9; CDR3 protein: CASSSGVAYNEQFF; CDR3 DNA: TGTGCCAGCAGCAGCGGGGTCGCATACAATGAGCAGTTCTTC
clone size: -; J gene: TRBJ1-5; D gene: -; V gene: TRBV19; CDR3 protein: CASSIETGINSNQPQHF; CDR3 DNA: TGTGCCAGTAGTATTGAAACAGGCATCAATAGCAATCAGCCCCAGCATTTT
clone size: -; J gene: TRBJ1-2; D gene: -; V gene: TRBV6-5; CDR3 protein: CASSPREYDGYTF; CDR3 DNA: TGTGCCAGCAGCCCGAGGGAGTACGATGGCTACACCTTC
clone size: -; J gene: TRBJ2-5; D gene: TRBD2; V gene: TRBV11-3; CDR3 protein: CASSFGSGGSKETQYF; CDR3 DNA: TGTGCCAGCAGCTTTGGCTCGGGGGGGAGTAAAGAGACCCAGTACTTC
clone size: -; J gene: TRBJ1-2; D gene: -; V gene: TRBV12-5; CDR3 protein: CASGFRDSGRGGYTF; CDR3 DNA: TGTGCTAGTGGTTTCCGGGACTCTGGACGAGGCGGCTACACCTTC
clone size: -; J gene: TRBJ2-5; D gene: TRBD2; V gene: TRBV19; CDR3 protein: CASSIPSGGQETQYF; CDR3 DNA: TGTGCCAGTAGTATCCCTAGCGGGGGACAAGAGACCCAGTACTTC
clone size: -; J gene: TRBJ2-5; D gene: TRBD1; V gene: TRBV2; CDR3 protein: CALSEGPTGETQYF; CDR3 DNA: TGTGCCCTATCCGAGGGTCCGACAGGGGAGACCCAGTACTTC
clone size: -; J gene: TRBJ1-4; D gene: -; V gene: TRBV5-1; CDR3 protein: CASSLRFGEKLFF; CDR3 DNA: TGCGCCAGCAGCTTGCGCTTCGGTGAAAAACTGTTTTTT
clone size: -; J gene: TRBJ1-2; D gene: TRBD1; V gene: TRBV2; CDR3 protein: CASAAGTGYVGYTF; CDR3 DNA: TGTGCCAGCGCCGCCGGGACAGGGTATGTCGGCTACACCTTC
clone size: -; J gene: TRBJ1-6; D gene: -; V gene: TRBV30; CDR3 protein: CASDLAGGAVESPLHF; CDR3 DNA: TGTGCCTCCGATTTAGCCGGAGGGGCCGTAGAATCACCCCTCCACTTT
clone size: -; J gene: TRBJ2-5; D gene: TRBD2; V gene: TRBV9; CDR3 protein: CASSGSGGTRTIETQYF; CDR3 DNA: TGTGCCAGCAGCGGATCTGGGGGGACTAGAACAATAGAGACCCAGTACTTC
clone size: few; J gene: TRBJ1-1; D gene: TRBD1; V gene: TRBV7-2; CDR3 protein: CASSTTGGRSNTEAFF; CDR3 DNA: TGTGCCAGCAGTACGACAGGGGGCAGGTCCAACACTGAAGCTTTCTTT
clone size: -; J gene: TRBJ1-1; D gene: TRBD1; V gene: TRBV11-3; CDR3 protein: CASSGQGRGTEAFF; CDR3 DNA: TGTGCCAGCAGCGGACAGGGCCGGGGGACTGAAGCTTTCTTT
clone size: many; J gene: TRBJ2-1; D gene: TRBD2; V gene: TRBV3-1/TRBV3-2; CDR3 protein: CASSPRVRAGGTPFNNEQFF; CDR3 DNA: TGTGCCAGCAGCCCCAGAGTTCGGGCGGGGGGGACTCCTTTTAACAATGAGCAGTTCTTC
clone size: few; J gene: TRBJ2-7; D gene: TRBD1; V gene: TRBV2; CDR3 protein: CASTLGEGAGEQYF; CDR3 DNA: TGTGCCAGCACCCTCGGTGAGGGGGCGGGTGAGCAGTACTTC
clone size: -; J gene: TRBJ2-4; D gene: TRBD2; V gene: TRBV5-5; CDR3 protein: CASNLGGAIKNIQYF; CDR3 DNA: TGTGCCAGCAACCTCGGGGGGGCGATCAAAAACATTCAGTACTTC
clone size: -; J gene: TRBJ2-5; D gene: TRBD2; V gene: TRBV10-1; CDR3 protein: CASSLTSGGFGETQYF; CDR3 DNA: TGCGCCAGCAGTCTGACTAGCGGGGGGTTTGGGGAGACCCAGTACTTC
clone size: -; J gene: TRBJ2-1; D gene: TRBD2; V gene: TRBV2; CDR3 protein: CASSEEIGREQFF; CDR3 DNA: TGTGCCAGCAGTGAAGAGATCGGGAGGGAGCAGTTCTTC
clone size: -; J gene: TRBJ1-1; D gene: -; V gene: TRBV5-4; CDR3 protein: CASNMALNTEAFF; CDR3 DNA: TGTGCCAGCAATATGGCTCTGAACACTGAAGCTTTCTTT
clone size: -; J gene: TRBJ1-1; D gene: -; V gene: TRBV6-5; CDR3 protein: CASSRQANTEAFF; CDR3 DNA: TGTGCCAGCAGCCGACAGGCGAACACTGAAGCTTTCTTT
clone size: -; J gene: TRBJ2-5; D gene: TRBD2; V gene: TRBV7-2; CDR3 protein: CASSLVARGGETQYF; CDR3 DNA: TGTGCCAGCAGCTTAGTGGCTCGCGGGGGAGAGACCCAGTACTTC
clone size: -; J gene: TRBJ1-4; D gene: -; V gene: TRBV27; CDR3 protein: CASSGNNNEKLFF; CDR3 DNA: TGTGCCAGCAGCGGGAACAATAATGAAAAACTGTTTTTT
clone size: -; J gene: TRBJ1-2; D gene: -; V gene: TRBV2; CDR3 protein: CASSETGNYGYTF; CDR3 DNA: TGTGCCAGCAGTGAAACCGGGAACTATGGCTACACCTTC
clone size: -; J gene: TRBJ1-2; D gene: TRBD1; V gene: TRBV19; CDR3 protein: CASSIGGQGLNYGYTF; CDR3 DNA: TGTGCCAGTAGTATAGGTGGACAGGGCCTTAACTATGGCTACACCTTC
clone size: few; J gene: TRBJ1-5; D gene: -; V gene: TRBV15; CDR3 protein: CATSIYNQPQHF; CDR3 DNA: TGTGCCACCAGCATATACAATCAGCCCCAGCATTTT
clone size: once; J gene: TRBJ1-4; D gene: -; V gene: TRBV6-1; CDR3 protein: CASSEAVMGSATNEKLFF; CDR3 DNA: TGTGCCAGCAGTGAAGCGGTCATGGGCTCGGCAACTAATGAAAAACTGTTTTTT
clone size: -; J gene: TRBJ2-3; D gene: TRBD2; V gene: TRBV2; CDR3 protein: CASSGNSGGSTDTQYF; CDR3 DNA: TGTGCCAGCAGTGGTAATAGCGGGGGGAGCACAGATACGCAGTATTTT
clone size: -; J gene: TRBJ2-4; D gene: -; V gene: TRBV6-2/TRBV6-3; CDR3 protein: CASSPGPTIAKNIQYF; CDR3 DNA: TGTGCCAGCAGCCCGGGGCCTACCATAGCCAAAAACATTCAGTACTTC
clone size: -; J gene: TRBJ2-3; D gene: -; V gene: TRBV4-2; CDR3 protein: CASSPGSGGDTQYF; CDR3 DNA: TGTGCCAGCAGCCCGGGAAGTGGGGGCGATACGCAGTATTTT
clone size: -; J gene: TRBJ1-2; D gene: -; V gene: TRBV7-8; CDR3 protein: CASSLDWRGTYTF; CDR3 DNA: TGTGCCAGCAGCTTAGATTGGCGCGGGACCTACACCTTC
clone size: -; J gene: TRBJ2-2; D gene: -; V gene: TRBV3-1/TRBV3-2; CDR3 protein: CASSRGTGGPGELFF; CDR3 DNA: TGTGCCAGCAGCCGCGGGACGGGGGGCCCCGGGGAGCTGTTTTTT
clone size: -; J gene: TRBJ2-3; D gene: -; V gene: TRBV19; CDR3 protein: CASSIEAAISTDTQYF; CDR3 DNA: TGTGCCAGTAGTATAGAGGCGGCCATTAGCACAGATACGCAGTATTTT
clone size: -; J gene: TRBJ2-3; D gene: -; V gene: TRBV5-4; CDR3 protein: CASSLRRGPSTDTQYF; CDR3 DNA: TGTGCCAGCAGCCTCCGACGGGGTCCTAGCACAGATACGCAGTATTTT
clone size: -; J gene: TRBJ2-1; D gene: TRBD2; V gene: TRBV4-3; CDR3 protein: CASSQQRGGFYNEQFF; CDR3 DNA: TGCGCCAGCAGCCAACAGCGGGGGGGTTTCTACAATGAGCAGTTCTTC
clone size: -; J gene: TRBJ2-7; D gene: TRBD2; V gene: TRBV5-4; CDR3 protein: CASTRSGGYEQYF; CDR3 DNA: TGTGCCAGCACCCGGAGCGGGGGCTACGAGCAGTACTTC
clone size: -; J gene: TRBJ1-5; D gene: -; V gene: TRBV4-1; CDR3 protein: CASSLGRGKDQPQHF; CDR3 DNA: TGCGCCAGCAGCCTTGGGCGAGGGAAGGATCAGCCCCAGCATTTT
clone size: -; J gene: TRBJ2-1; D gene: TRBD1; V gene: TRBV3-1/TRBV3-2; CDR3 protein: CASSHRGPNNEQFF; CDR3 DNA: TGTGCCAGCAGCCATAGGGGGCCGAACAATGAGCAGTTCTTC